This TCR beta chain appears in the sequencing data of a study of post-analysis software for immune sequencing data. Study-level background: The study covered relapsing-remitting, secondary progressive and progressive-relapsing courses of multiple sclerosis. General study findings and limits: Samples from one preparation batch, clustered by F measure, grouped strongly together. Roughly five TRBV segments appeared more often in patients than in controls, and TRBV5-6, TRBV5-1 and TRBV20-1 were among these. Normalized Chao1 diversity was significantly lower in multiple sclerosis patients than in controls.

Libraries were made from TCR beta cDNA, and they carried unique molecular identifiers. With about 0.95 to 11 million T cells as the source, approximately 500,000 cDNA molecules resulted. MiXCR, applied by TCRdb to the PCR reads, yields one record per CDR3 protein. This table has fewer than 850,000 distinct CDR3 sequences, more than 45% appearing once. In germline, CDR1 is SGHVS, CDR2 FNYEAQ. J gave up 9 bases and V 8 bases, and 13 bases lay outside the gene matches. The CDR3 extends over 15 amino acids. About this clonotype itself: The antigen is not known.

This clonotype was obtained from a girl aged 10 to 17 with multiple sclerosis. The chain uses TRBV7-6 and TRBJ1-5; TRBD1 matches 10 bases. Sequenced material: blood. CDR3 sequence reads: CASGSEDRGFAPQHF. CDR3 in DNA: TGTGCCAGCGGCTCTGAGGACAGGGGGTTTGCGCCCCAGCATTTT.